This TCR beta chain was sequenced in a study of post-analysis software for immune sequencing data (dated by TCRdb to the mid-2010s). About the full investigation: Relapsing-remitting, secondary progressive and progressive-relapsing multiple sclerosis were recorded as disease courses, and subtype annotation was lacking for some patients. A subset of samples was prepared in parallel using single-end sample barcoding, then pooled and co-amplified after Illumina adapter ligation. The multiple sclerosis patient repertoires were compared with roughly twelve previously published healthy control repertoires from donors aged about 6 to 26 years.

This clonotype was counted many times. What this receptor recognizes is not known. Per-base qualities were not stored, and no clone one base away is much larger. To demonstrate the VDJtools post-analysis software, the study profiled TCR beta repertoires from the peripheral blood of approximately twelve young patients with multiple sclerosis. Multiple sclerosis patients were children and adolescents aged 6 to 15 years. Including cysteine and phenylalanine, the CDR3 has 12 amino acids. The kept DNA is CDR3 alone, 36 bases in frame from the first base. CDR1 is given as DFQATT and CDR2 as SNEGSKA, both from the germline V gene (reference sequence). Germline trimming amounts to 6 bases on V and 5 bases on J, with 7 as the count of junction bases outside the gene matches. Library creation used PCR. Sequencer: Illumina HiSeq 2500. To reduce PCR and sequencing biases, unique molecular identifiers were built into the TCR beta cDNA libraries. Every 1 to 10 million input T cells yielded about 500,000 cDNA molecules, meaning each molecule approximated one T cell. The patient libraries were prepared and sequenced using the same protocol as the earlier healthy control dataset. Within a given batch, samples were prepared together, multiplexed and sequenced on the same HiSeq lane. Per the authors' processing: MIGEC was used to process the raw barcoded reads, and molecular identifier groups with only a single read were discarded before consensus assembly and CDR3 extraction. Clonotype tables were post-analysed with VDJtools, normalizing diversity by down-sampling all datasets to the smallest sample size. To correct batch-related cross-sample contamination, repertoire overlap clustering matched CDR3 amino acid sequences but not nucleotide sequences. The public reads were quality trimmed at Q25 with fastp and then assembled into clones with MiXCR by TCRdb, keeping productive beta chains. All rows with the same CDR3 protein become a single entry with the most common DNA and genes. For this entry, the V and J calls and clone size follow TCRdb and not the study's own pipeline. For this sample the table gives about 200,000 distinct CDR3 sequences, of which 25% to 30% were detected only once. Of the sample, roughly 3.5% falls within the top ten clones.

Here is what the overall study found, with its caveats: Patients showed significantly higher frequencies than controls for five TRBV segments, among them TRBV5-6, TRBV5-1 and TRBV20-1. Direct clustering with F measure showed strong co-clustering of samples prepared in the same batch, prompting a batch-effect correction. The multiple sclerosis patient group was slightly younger than the control group. Compared with controls, multiple sclerosis patients had significantly lower normalized Chao1 diversity, a finding suggesting substantial peripheral T-cell clonal expansion.

Recombination linked TRBV20-1 to TRBJ2-7; 7 junctional bases match TRBD2. This TCR derives from a girl younger than 18 with multiple sclerosis. Sequencing used blood. This receptor carries the CDR3 CSARAGFDEQYF. The nucleotide sequence reads TGCAGTGCCCGAGCGGGATTCGACGAGCAGTACTTC.